These 3 T cell receptor beta chains were sequenced from one sample in a study of control samples from healthy donors and cancer patients. Sequencing was performed with immunoSEQ multiplex PCR; in TCRdb, only in-frame clones are kept and a portion is missing. This table holds 120,000 or so clones, roughly 92% found once. The source material was PBMCs. All receptors come from a man older than 75 with head and neck cancer.

V usage is TRBV6-4 and J usage is TRBJ2-7, with D possibly being TRBD2 (6 bases). The CDR3 has 13 amino acids. V lost 5 bases, J lost 4 bases, and 12 bases lay in between. Germline V gene lookup returns CDR1 MRHNA and CDR2 SNTAGT. Here the CDR3 reads CASSRVRGYEQYF. The CDR3 nucleotides are TGTGCCAGCAGTCGGGTTCGGGGGTACGAGCAGTACTTC.

This rearrangement joins TRBV19 to TRBJ2-5; D possibly uses TRBD1 or TRBD2 (5 bases each). Germline assignment: CDR1 LNHDA and CDR2 SQIVND (reference sequence). The CDR3 extends over 16 amino acids. The V end lost 3 bases, the J end lost 5 bases, and 19 bases lay between the germline ends. The CDR3 region is CASSILGEKPGETQYF. The CDR3 region has the DNA TGTGCCAGTAGTATCCTGGGGGAGAAGCCGGGTGAGACCCAGTACTTC.

The V and J genes are TRBV19 and TRBJ1-5, with D perhaps TRBD1 (5 bases). Germline V gives CDR1 LNHDA, CDR2 SQIVND (reference sequence). The CDR3 runs to 13 residues. Trimming shortened V by 2 bases and J by 8 bases, and 10 bases separated the two germline ends. The CDR3 spells CASSISGGEPQHF. In DNA, the CDR3 is TGTGCCAGTAGTATATCCGGGGGGGAGCCCCAGCATTTT.